The present T cell receptor (beta chain) was sequenced within a study of regulatory T cells in long-lasting Graves disease. The wider study: The definition of persistent Graves' disease was over 5 years of antithyroid drugs with positive TSH receptor antibodies. Study-wide results and caveats: Persistent disease was characterized by preferential usage of TRBV28, TRBJ1-2 and TRBJ2-5.

The CDR3 consists of 11 residues. Trimming left V 6 bases short and J 8 bases short, with 10 bases between. Germline CDR1 MNHNS, CDR2 SASEGT. Indicated time point: persistent/refractory GD, antithyroid drugs over 5 years with positive TRAb. There was RNA extracted from PBMCs, and the TCR library was made from it. The diagnosis of Graves' disease used American Thyroid Association guidelines. CDR3 regions were amplified by Arm-PCR using iRepertoire HTBI primers to build TCR beta libraries. TCRdb processed the multiplex PCR reads anew with MiXCR; each CDR3 protein has one entry. The sample shows a few hundred thousand distinct CDR3 sequences, around 20% of them seen only once. This clonotype was recorded a few times. Antigen: not known.

The rearrangement uses TRBV6-1 and TRBJ1-2; D call uncertain. Sequencing was performed on peripheral blood mononuclear cells (PBMCs), taken when the disease was refractory, from a patient treated with antithyroid drugs. The receptor's source is a female donor with Graves disease. The CDR3 reads CASRDSLGYTF. CDR3 nucleotide sequence: TGTGCCAGCAGAGATTCCCTGGGCTACACCTTC.